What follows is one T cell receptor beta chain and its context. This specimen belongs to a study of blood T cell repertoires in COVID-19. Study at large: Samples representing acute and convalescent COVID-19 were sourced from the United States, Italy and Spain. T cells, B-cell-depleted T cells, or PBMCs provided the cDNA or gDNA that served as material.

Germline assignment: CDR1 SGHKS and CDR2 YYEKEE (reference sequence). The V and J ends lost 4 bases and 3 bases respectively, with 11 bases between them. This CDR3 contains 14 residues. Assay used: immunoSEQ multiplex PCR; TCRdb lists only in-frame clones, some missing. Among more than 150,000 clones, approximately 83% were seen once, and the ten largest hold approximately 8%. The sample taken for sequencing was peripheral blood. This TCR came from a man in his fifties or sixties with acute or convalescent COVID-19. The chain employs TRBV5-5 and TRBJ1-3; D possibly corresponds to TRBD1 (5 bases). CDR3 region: CASSARGNGNTIYF. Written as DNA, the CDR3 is TGTGCCAGCAGCGCGCGGGGGAATGGAAACACCATATATTTT.